This entry lists 18 T cell receptor beta chains sequenced from one sample in a study of cytomegalovirus exposure and HLA in healthy donors (dated by TCRdb to 2016 to 2017). Library generation was performed with the immunoSEQ multiplex PCR assay. The multiplex PCR relied on a mix of 60 forward primers for TCR Vbeta segments and 13 reverse primers for TCR Jbeta segments. As stored in TCRdb, this immuneACCESS dataset retains in-frame rearrangements with V and J assigned. A fraction of the clones does not appear; measured against another copy, unresolved V genes explain less than half of the discrepancy, and the remainder lacks a known reason. The sample table holds about 130,000 clones, of which about 80% were seen once. About 2.9% of the sample lies in the top ten. Sequencing was performed on PBMCs. Every receptor here comes from a boy younger than 10 in good health and CMV-seronegative.

V usage is TRBV2 and J usage is TRBJ2-7, with 7 bases that match TRBD1. This CDR3 contains 13 residues. The V gene's germline CDR1 is SNHLY and CDR2 FYNNEI. V gave up 8 bases and J gave up 3 bases; unmatched junction bases: 7. The CDR3 reads CASEGQSVYEQYF. The CDR3 region has the DNA TGTGCCAGCGAGGGACAGAGCGTCTACGAGCAGTACTTC.

About this clone itself: Germline and junction disagree at one end, which may indicate a read error. The gene calls are TRBV7-9 and TRBJ2-1; 9 nucleotides agree with TRBD1. The CDR3 runs 16 residues. The germline CDR1 and CDR2 sequences are SEHNR and FQNEAQ (reference sequence). The CDR3: CSSSPSAGTGPNEQFF. The CDR3 DNA follows: TGTTCCAGCAGCCCCTCAGCCGGGACAGGGCCCAATGAGCAGTTCTTC. Variable domain in full (rest from reference TRBV7-9 and TRBJ2-1): DTGVSQNPRHKITKRGQNVTFRCDPISEHNRLYWYRQTLGQGPEFLTYFQNEAQLEKSRLLSDRFSAERPKGSFSTLEIQRTEQGDSAMYLCSSSPSAGTGPNEQFFGPGTRLTVL.

This clone was counted only a few times. This rearrangement joins TRBV19 to TRBJ2-6; perhaps TRBD1 as D (5 bases). Germline CDR1 and CDR2: LNHDA and SQIVND (reference sequence). Trimming removed 5 bases from V and 0 bases from J, with 11 bases in between. This CDR3 is built from 16 residues. The CDR3 spells CASSVDSTSGANVLTF. CDR3 coding DNA: TGTGCCAGTAGTGTTGACAGTACCTCTGGGGCCAACGTCCTGACTTTC.

This rearrangement joins TRBV2 to TRBJ1-5; 8 bases map to TRBD1. Trimming cost V 6 bases and J 4 bases; bases outside gene matches: 2. CDR3 length equals 13 residues. CDR1 and CDR2 (germline): SNHLY, FYNNEI. The CDR3 reads CASRGTGNQPQHF. The CDR3 DNA sequence: TGTGCCAGCAGGGGGACAGGAAATCAGCCCCAGCATTTT. Based on the CDR3 plus reference TRBV2 and TRBJ1-5, the full variable domain is EPEVTQTPSHQVTQMGQEVILRCVPISNHLYFYWYRQILGQKVEFLVSFYNNEISEKSEIFDDQFSVERPDGSNFTLKIRSTKLEDSAMYFCASRGTGNQPQHFGDGTRLSIL.

The chain uses TRBV6-5 and TRBJ1-4; TRBD1 agrees at 9 bases. Trimming removed 6 bases from V and 5 bases from J; junction bases left unmatched: 4. This CDR3 is built from 14 residues. Germline CDR1 reads MNHEY; CDR2 reads SVGAGI. The CDR3 here is CASSPGTGNEKLFF. In DNA form, the CDR3 reads TGTGCCAGCAGCCCCGGGACAGGGAATGAAAAACTGTTTTTT.

In nucleotides, the CDR3 is TGTGCCAGTAGCCAGGGCAGGTCGCGATACACTGAAGCTTTCTTT. It codes for CASSQGRSRYTEAFF. V gene TRBV19 combines with J gene TRBJ1-1; tentative D call: TRBD1 (5 bases). The V end lost 6 bases, the J end lost 3 bases, and 17 bases lay between the germline ends. CDR1 and CDR2 (germline): LNHDA, SQIVND (reference sequence). The length of the CDR3 is 15 residues.

The table lists this clone with a few counts. The chain uses TRBV6-5 and TRBJ1-3, with TRBD1 matching over 8 bases. V shed 5 bases and J 2 bases; nucleotides not matched to a gene: 5. This CDR3 has 15 residues. Per germline, CDR1 MNHEY and CDR2 SVGAGI. CDR3 bases: TGTGCCAGCAGTCTACGACAGGGGCCTGGAAACACCATATATTTT. It translates to CASSLRQGPGNTIYF.

This clone was picked up a small number of times. This rearrangement joins TRBV5-1 to TRBJ2-4; D call uncertain. This CDR3 is 14 amino acids long. Germline loops: CDR1 SGHRS, CDR2 YFSETQ. With 0 bases removed from V and 6 bases from J, the gap between germline ends came to 10 bases. The CDR3, as DNA: TGCGCCAGCAGCTTGGGGCGGCCGGTAAACATTCAGTACTTC. Translation gives CASSLGRPVNIQYF.

The chain couples TRBV18 to TRBJ1-1; D ambiguous. This CDR3 spans 14 amino acids. Germline CDR1 KGHSH, CDR2 LQKENI. Trimming removed 6 bases from V and 0 bases from J, with 11 bases in between. CDR3 amino acids: CASSPTQVNTEAFF. DNA for the CDR3: TGTGCCAGCTCCCCCACCCAGGTGAACACTGAAGCTTTCTTT. Drawing the rest from reference TRBV18 and TRBJ1-1, the complete variable domain is NAGVMQNPRHLVRRRGQEARLRCSPMKGHSHVYWYRQLPEEGLKFMVYLQKENIIDESGMPKERFSAEFPKEGPSILRIQQVVRGDSAAYFCASSPTQVNTEAFFGQGTRLTVV.

This clone was detected a few times. The chain carries TRBV6-5 and TRBJ1-5, with 8 nucleotides matching TRBD1. V was pared by 6 bases and J by 1 base, with 2 bases of the junction left unmatched. CDR3 length: 14 residues. Germline V gene sequence: CDR1 MNHEY, CDR2 SVGAGI. Here the CDR3 reads CASSRQGSNQPQHF. Written as DNA, the CDR3 is TGTGCCAGCAGCAGACAGGGGAGCAATCAGCCCCAGCATTTT.

The chain has TRBV6-5 and TRBJ1-1, with a tentative D call TRBD1 (6 bases). Germline V gives CDR1 MNHEY, CDR2 SVGAGI. This CDR3 has 15 amino acids. Trimming left V 5 bases short and J 10 bases short, with 23 bases between. Here the CDR3 reads CASSLGADSTFGAFF. CDR3 bases: TGTGCCAGCAGTCTAGGGGCGGACAGTACGTTTGGAGCTTTCTTT.

The chain employs TRBV19 and TRBJ1-2, with no clear D. The CDR3 is 13 amino acids. V lost 4 bases, J lost 5 bases, and 11 bases lay in between. Germline CDR1 is LNHDA and CDR2 is SQIVND (reference sequence). The DNA of the CDR3 is TGTGCCAGTAGTACGACACGGAATTATGGCTACACCTTC. It specifies CASSTTRNYGYTF.

This chain connects TRBV7-2 to TRBJ2-3; 7 bases are shared with TRBD2. J was trimmed by 4 bases and V by 3 bases; bases with no gene match: 4. CDR1 SGHTA and CDR2 FQGNSA come from the germline V gene. The CDR3 consists of 14 residues. CDR3: CASSLGGRADTQYF. The CDR3 nucleotides read TGTGCCAGCAGCTTGGGGGGGAGGGCAGATACGCAGTATTTT. Supplemented by reference TRBV7-2 and TRBJ2-3, the full variable domain reads GAGVSQSPSNKVTEKGKDVELRCDPISGHTALYWYRQSLGQGLEFLIYFQGNSAPDKSGLPSDRFSAERTGGSVSTLTIQRTQQEDSAVYLCASSLGGRADTQYFGPGTRLTVL.

V and J are TRBV18 and TRBJ2-3; 8 positions agree with TRBD1. CDR3 size: 16 residues. V dropped 6 bases and J dropped 3; count of bases not matched to a gene: 11. Germline lookup yields CDR1 KGHSH and CDR2 LQKENI. CDR3: CASSQSPGGATDTQYF. In DNA, the CDR3 is TGTGCCAGCTCTCAATCCCCAGGGGGCGCGACAGATACGCAGTATTTT.

The rearrangement joins TRBV7-2 to TRBJ1-5; D perhaps matches TRBD1 (6 bases). Per germline, CDR1 SGHTA and CDR2 FQGNSA. V shed 6 bases and J shed 4 bases, with 13 bases lying between them. This CDR3 comprises 14 residues. The chain's CDR3 is CASRSGDGNQPQHF. CDR3 sequence (DNA): TGTGCCAGCAGGTCAGGGGACGGGAATCAGCCCCAGCATTTT.

The chain has TRBV9 and TRBJ1-4, with a possible D match to TRBD1 (6 bases). The germline CDR1 and CDR2 sequences are SGDLS and YYNGEE. The CDR3 runs 16 residues. V shed 4 bases and J shed 8 bases, with 21 bases lying between them. The CDR3 nucleotides read TGTGCCAGCAGCCGAGGGGGATCAACCTATAAGGAAAAACTGTTTTTT. Translated, it gives CASSRGGSTYKEKLFF.

V is TRBV4-2 and J is TRBJ2-5; no clear D. V lost 0 bases to trimming and J lost 5 bases, with 7 bases between them. From germline, CDR1 is LGHNA and CDR2 YNFKEQ. The CDR3 contains 13 residues. The CDR3 DNA reads as TGTGCCAGCAGCCAAGATATCGAGGAGACCCAGTACTTC. Its protein product is CASSQDIEETQYF.

The chain couples TRBV9 to TRBJ2-6, with TRBD1 as a possible D gene (6 bases). The CDR3 totals 15 residues. The germline gives CDR1 SGDLS, CDR2 YYNGEE. Trimming took 0 bases from V and 3 from J, leaving 7 bases between them. The CDR3 reads CASSVGGLGANVLTF. The CDR3 DNA reads as TGTGCCAGCAGCGTAGGGGGGCTTGGGGCCAACGTCCTGACTTTC.